These T cell receptor beta chains were read from a single sample in a study of blood T cell repertoires in COVID-19. TCRdb's table, derived via immunoSEQ multiplex PCR, lists solely in-frame clones and lacks some. Here the sample spans some 130,000 clones, over 60% being singletons. Sequenced sample: peripheral blood. These receptor sequences come from a woman in her seventies with acute or convalescent COVID-19. CDR3s include the opening cysteine and the closing phenylalanine or tryptophan. Each record gives: clone size, V gene, D gene, J gene, CDR3 protein, CDR3 DNA. A D gene is named only where the DNA matches it firmly. Clone size appears in some rows only: once, few, many, or a class for an expanded clone.

.	TRBV19	TRBD1	TRBJ1-6	CASSSGTGSSPLHF	TGTGCCAGTAGTTCCGGGACAGGGTCCTCACCCCTCCACTTT
.	TRBV28	.	TRBJ1-1	CASKSTGHMNTEAFF	TGTGCCAGCAAAAGTACAGGGCACATGAACACTGAAGCTTTCTTT
.	TRBV23-1	TRBD1	TRBJ1-1	CASSQPVDRGQTEAFF	TGCGCCAGCAGTCAACCCGTGGACAGGGGGCAAACTGAAGCTTTCTTT
few	TRBV28	.	TRBJ1-2	CASSWLRQANYGYTF	TGTGCCAGCAGTTGGCTCAGACAGGCTAACTATGGCTACACCTTC
.	TRBV11-3	TRBD2	TRBJ2-3	CASSFWGRAEDTQYF	TGTGCCAGCAGCTTCTGGGGGAGGGCCGAGGATACGCAGTATTTT
.	TRBV5-1	.	TRBJ1-1	CASSLRTDTEAFF	TGCGCCAGCAGCCTCCGGACAGACACTGAAGCTTTCTTT
many	TRBV4-2	TRBD1	TRBJ1-1	CASSRTTGENTEAFF	TGTGCCAGCAGCAGAACGACAGGGGAGAACACTGAAGCTTTCTTT
.	TRBV11-2	TRBD1	TRBJ1-1	CASSLGGQGWTEAFF	TGTGCCAGCAGCTTAGGGGGACAGGGGTGGACTGAAGCTTTCTTT
.	TRBV28	.	TRBJ1-3	CASSGGHSLGNTIYF	TGTGCCAGCAGTGGGGGACATAGCCTTGGAAACACCATATATTTT
.	TRBV19	TRBD1	TRBJ2-3	CASRPGQGLTDTQYF	TGTGCCAGTAGGCCGGGACAGGGTCTTACAGATACGCAGTATTTT
.	TRBV4-1	.	TRBJ1-1	CASSQGGRRTEAFF	TGCGCCAGCAGCCAGGGGGGGAGGAGAACTGAAGCTTTCTTT
once	TRBV10-3	.	TRBJ1-5	CATQDSNQPQHF	TGTGCCACACAGGATAGCAATCAGCCCCAGCATTTT
.	TRBV19	.	TRBJ2-6	CASSMSRPLAPVSFGANVLTF	TGTGCCAGTAGTATGTCTCGACCCCTAGCCCCGGTATCGTTTGGGGCCAACGTCCTGACTTTC
.	TRBV3-1/TRBV3-2	.	TRBJ2-5	CATLQGGQETQYF	TGTGCCACCTTACAGGGAGGGCAAGAGACCCAGTACTTC
.	TRBV15	.	TRBJ1-2	CATSRGQGTGYTF	TGTGCCACCAGCAGAGGCCAGGGAACGGGCTACACCTTC
.	TRBV15	TRBD1	TRBJ1-3	CATTPDRGGNTIYF	TGTGCCACCACCCCTGACAGGGGAGGAAACACCATATATTTT
.	TRBV6-5	.	TRBJ2-1	CASSYGQIHNEQFF	TGTGCCAGCAGTTACGGACAGATTCACAATGAGCAGTTCTTC
.	TRBV6-1	TRBD1	TRBJ2-4	CASSEGTGKNIQYF	TGTGCCAGCAGTGAAGGGACAGGGAAAAACATTCAGTACTTC
.	TRBV27	.	TRBJ2-2	CASQQRTGELFF	TGTGCCAGCCAACAGCGGACCGGGGAGCTGTTTTTT
.	TRBV5-4	TRBD1	TRBJ2-2	CASSLVRGQDGELFF	TGTGCCAGCAGCTTGGTCAGGGGGCAGGACGGGGAGCTGTTTTTT
.	TRBV6-6	.	TRBJ2-1	CASSYTLAPEQFF	TGTGCCAGCAGTTACACACTAGCACCTGAGCAGTTCTTC
medium-sized	TRBV5-5	.	TRBJ2-6	CASNPRGAPGANVLTF	TGTGCCAGCAACCCACGGGGGGCGCCGGGGGCCAACGTCCTGACTTTC
.	TRBV5-8	TRBD1	TRBJ1-2	CASSWGQGNYGYTF	TGTGCCAGCAGTTGGGGACAGGGTAACTATGGCTACACCTTC
.	TRBV9	TRBD1	TRBJ2-5	CASSEGDRESRETQYF	TGTGCCAGCAGCGAGGGGGACAGGGAGAGTAGAGAGACCCAGTACTTC
.	TRBV24-1	TRBD2	TRBJ2-1	CATSGKTGGINEQFF	TGTGCCACCAGTGGAAAAACGGGAGGTATCAATGAGCAGTTCTTC
many	TRBV28	TRBD1	TRBJ2-7	CASSLWTGGLNEQYF	TGTGCCAGCAGTTTGTGGACAGGGGGCTTGAACGAGCAGTACTTC
.	TRBV2	TRBD1	TRBJ1-4	CASRVDGTGRAGGNEKLFF	TGTGCCAGCAGGGTAGATGGGACAGGCCGTGCGGGGGGGAATGAAAAACTGTTTTTT
.	TRBV7-2	.	TRBJ1-2	CASSFTGFGTIDGYTF	TGTGCCAGCAGCTTCACAGGGTTCGGGACTATCGATGGCTACACCTTC
.	TRBV5-1	TRBD1	TRBJ1-2	CASSLQGAARGYTF	TGCGCCAGCAGCTTACAGGGGGCTGCTCGTGGCTACACCTTC
.	TRBV29-1	.	TRBJ1-5	CSVGRGGGQPQHF	TGCAGCGTTGGAAGGGGCGGTGGTCAGCCCCAGCATTTT
.	TRBV19	.	TRBJ1-5	CASSIDRYSNQPQHF	TGTGCCAGTAGTATAGACAGATATAGCAATCAGCCCCAGCATTTT
.	TRBV7-2	.	TRBJ2-3	CASTQSTALPSPTDTQYF	TGTGCCAGCACCCAGTCCACGGCACTCCCTAGCCCCACAGATACGCAGTATTTT
.	TRBV7-7	TRBD2	TRBJ2-3	CASSLSGRAADTQYF	TGTGCTAGCAGCTTGAGCGGGAGGGCCGCAGATACGCAGTATTTT
.	TRBV5-1	TRBD2	TRBJ2-1	CASSLGAGGGNEQFF	TGCGCCAGCAGCTTGGGGGCGGGAGGTGGCAATGAGCAGTTCTTC
.	TRBV9	.	TRBJ2-7	CASSVHGGYEQYF	TGTGCCAGCAGCGTACACGGGGGTTACGAGCAGTACTTC
.	TRBV9	.	TRBJ2-3	CASSVKPDYSTDTQYF	TGTGCCAGCAGCGTAAAACCGGACTATAGCACAGATACGCAGTATTTT
.	TRBV28	.	TRBJ2-5	CASSFSGQQETQYF	TGTGCCAGCAGTTTCTCGGGACAACAAGAGACCCAGTACTTC
.	TRBV11-2	TRBD1	TRBJ1-6	CASSVGTGYNSPLHF	TGTGCCAGCAGCGTCGGGACAGGGTATAATTCACCCCTCCACTTT
.	TRBV5-1	TRBD1	TRBJ1-3	CASSLGRYRDRGNGNTIYF	TGCGCCAGCAGCTTGGGGCGGTACCGGGACAGGGGAAATGGAAACACCATATATTTT
.	TRBV5-4	TRBD1	TRBJ2-5	CASSLEGQGVTQYF	TGTGCCAGCAGCTTGGAAGGACAGGGCGTGACCCAGTACTTC
few	TRBV27	TRBD2	TRBJ2-1	CASRQGLLAGNEQFF	TGTGCCAGCAGACAAGGACTTCTAGCGGGCAATGAGCAGTTCTTC
.	TRBV2	.	TRBJ2-1	CASSVLTLSSYNEQFF	TGTGCCAGCAGTGTCTTGACTCTCAGCTCCTACAATGAGCAGTTCTTC
.	TRBV28	TRBD1	TRBJ1-2	CASSFTGGGYTF	TGTGCCAGCAGTTTCACAGGGGGCGGCTACACCTTC
.	TRBV4-2	.	TRBJ2-2	CASSQALANTGELFF	TGTGCCAGCAGCCAAGCGCTAGCGAACACCGGGGAGCTGTTTTTT
.	TRBV7-2	.	TRBJ2-7	CASSLSRQYEQYF	TGTGCCAGCAGCTTAAGCCGACAGTACGAGCAGTACTTC
.	TRBV11-1	.	TRBJ1-1	CASSLAATEAFF	TGTGCCAGCAGCTTAGCGGCCACTGAAGCTTTCTTT
.	TRBV30	.	TRBJ1-1	CAWSVTGRDTEAFF	TGTGCCTGGAGTGTAACAGGGAGGGACACTGAAGCTTTCTTT
few	TRBV9	TRBD2	TRBJ2-2	CASSVAGGGFTGELFF	TGTGCCAGCAGCGTAGCTGGGGGGGGATTCACCGGGGAGCTGTTTTTT
.	TRBV2	.	TRBJ1-6	CASSLGGKNSPLHF	TGTGCCAGCAGCCTCGGCGGTAAAAATTCACCCCTCCACTTT